A single sample gave rise to the 23 T cell receptor beta chains below, sequenced in a study of blood T cell repertoires in COVID-19. The data were produced by immunoSEQ multiplex PCR, yet TCRdb's version contains in-frame clones alone and is incomplete. The table shows 150,000 to 200,000 clones, with roughly 87% occurring only once. Material for sequencing was peripheral blood. These TCRs come from a man younger than 30 who had recovered from COVID-19.

This clone was seen a single time. V is TRBV11-2 and J is TRBJ1-1, with TRBD1 matching 8 bases. Trimming took 1 base from V and 4 from J; bases not matched to a gene: 8. Germline V gene sequence: CDR1 SGHAT, CDR2 FQNNGV. The CDR3 totals 16 residues. The CDR3 DNA is TGTGCCAGCAGCTTAGCCCCGACAGGGGCGGGCACTGAAGCTTTCTTT. It specifies CASSLAPTGAGTEAFF.

This clone has just one count. The chain is built from TRBV7-2 and TRBJ2-5; 7 bases align to TRBD2. This CDR3 is 17 amino acids long. V lost 1 base, J lost 1 base, and 9 bases stayed unmatched. The germline V gene encodes CDR1 SGHTA and CDR2 FQGNSA. The CDR3: CASSLGAGRPGQETQYF. Here the CDR3 DNA reads TGTGCCAGCAGCTTAGGGGCCGGGAGGCCGGGCCAAGAGACCCAGTACTTC.

The chain joins TRBV5-1 to TRBJ2-2, with 8 positions matching TRBD2. Germline V gene data show CDR1 as SGHRS and CDR2 as YFSETQ. V dropped 3 bases and J dropped 3; count of bases not matched to a gene: 4. The length of the CDR3 is 15 residues. Written as DNA, the CDR3 is TGCGCCAGCAGCTGGACTAGCCGAGACACCGGGGAGCTGTTTTTT. This codes for CASSWTSRDTGELFF.

CDR3 DNA sequence: TGTGCCAGTAGGACAGGGGACGAGCGGCAGTACTTC. This gives the protein CASRTGDERQYF. The chain joins TRBV19 to TRBJ2-7; TRBD1 matches 8 bases. Germline CDR1 is LNHDA and CDR2 is SQIVND (reference sequence). V shed 6 bases, J shed 9 bases, and the junction held 7 bases outside the gene matches. The CDR3 is 12 residues long.

The chain recombines TRBV5-4 with TRBJ2-1; 7 bases are shared with TRBD1. After removal of 3 bases from V and 6 bases from J, the junction contained 6 bases not matched to a gene. Germline V gives CDR1 SGHNT, CDR2 YYREEE (reference sequence). This CDR3 comprises 14 residues. Written as DNA, the CDR3 is TGTGCCAGCAGCTACAACAGGGGTGGCAATGAGCAGTTCTTC. As protein: CASSYNRGGNEQFF.

The chain recombines TRBV5-6 with TRBJ2-3; 8 nucleotides agree with TRBD1. Germline V gives CDR1 SGHDT, CDR2 YYEEEE. The ends lost 5 bases at V and 4 bases at J; junction bases unmatched: 6. The CDR3 is 14 residues long. CDR3 residues: CASSGQGGADTQYF. CDR3 nucleotide sequence: TGTGCCAGCAGTGGACAGGGCGGGGCAGATACGCAGTATTTT. Together with reference TRBV5-6 and TRBJ2-3, the CDR3 gives the full variable domain: DAGVTQSPTHLIKTRGQQVTLRCSPKSGHDTVSWYQQALGQGPQFIFQYYEEEERQRGNFPDRFSGHQFPNYSSELNVNALLLGDSALYLCASSGQGGADTQYFGPGTRLTVL.

The chain has TRBV19 and TRBJ2-2, with D possibly being TRBD2 (5 bases). Trimming stripped 7 bases from V and 0 bases from J, with 12 bases between. CDR1 is LNHDA, CDR2 SQIVND, per germline (reference sequence). The length of the CDR3 is 15 residues. The CDR3 is CASTGLIANTGELFF. DNA of the CDR3: TGTGCCAGTACAGGACTCATCGCGAACACCGGGGAGCTGTTTTTT.

J is TRBJ2-3 and V is TRBV7-3; D call uncertain. Trimming removed 5 bases at V and 2 bases at J, with 14 bases between. CDR1 and CDR2 from the germline V gene are SGHTA and FQGTGA. This CDR3 has 15 residues. CDR3 coding DNA: TGTGCCAGCAGCCCCAACTATTTCAACACAGATACGCAGTATTTT. This translates into CASSPNYFNTDTQYF.

The genes are TRBV5-4 and TRBJ2-4; 7 bases agree with TRBD1. This CDR3 contains 15 residues. J was trimmed by 0 bases and V by 3 bases; bases with no gene match: 3. Germline lookup yields CDR1 SGHNT and CDR2 YYREEE (reference sequence). This chain's CDR3 is CASSSTGPAKNIQYF. CDR3 nucleotides: TGTGCCAGCAGCTCGACAGGGCCAGCCAAAAACATTCAGTACTTC.

V and J are TRBV28 and TRBJ1-2; TRBD1 might be the D (6 bases). V was shortened by 7 bases and J by 4 bases, with 10 bases between the two germline ends. The CDR3 is 12 amino acids. Germline assignment: CDR1 MDHEN and CDR2 SYDVKM. The CDR3 nucleotides are TGTGCCAGCACAGGGGACACCTATGGCTACACCTTC. Protein sequence: CASTGDTYGYTF.

The rearrangement links TRBV4-3 to TRBJ1-5; the D gene is possibly TRBD1 (5 bases). The CDR3 runs 16 residues. Between the trimmed V and J ends, which lost 4 bases and 1 base, there was a span of 14 bases. Germline CDR1 and CDR2: LGHNA and YSLEER. For the CDR3, the DNA is TGCGCCAGCAGCCCAGGGAGGTCCCTAAGCAATCAGCCCCAGCATTTT. Amino acid sequence: CASSPGRSLSNQPQHF.

This chain links TRBV2 with TRBJ1-5; D remains ambiguous. The germline V gene has CDR1 SNHLY and CDR2 FYNNEI. The length of the CDR3 is 15 residues. Trimming stripped 8 bases from V and 7 bases from J, with 21 bases between. The DNA of the CDR3 is TGTGCCAGCCGTCAGTTCCAGGAGAGAGGGCAGCCCCAGCATTTT. It is translated as CASRQFQERGQPQHF.

V usage is TRBV6-5 and J usage is TRBJ2-7, with 8 bases fitting TRBD1. Looked up from germline, CDR1 is MNHEY and CDR2 is SVGAGI. The CDR3 is made up of 15 amino acids. V shed 1 base and J 0 bases; nucleotides not matched to a gene: 2. CDR3 sequence reads: CASSYWTGLSYEQYF. DNA for the CDR3: TGTGCCAGCAGTTACTGGACAGGGCTCTCCTACGAGCAGTACTTC.

The table lists this clone with a count of one. The DNA for the CDR3 is TGTGCCAGCAGGCTTGGCGGGACTAGCGGGGTGAATGAGCAGTTCTTC. Translated: CASRLGGTSGVNEQFF. The chain recombines TRBV7-2 with TRBJ2-1; 13 positions agree with TRBD2. CDR1 SGHTA and CDR2 FQGNSA come from the germline V gene. V gave up 6 bases and J gave up 7 bases; unmatched junction bases: 9. The CDR3 covers 16 residues.

In this sample, this clone turned up once. The CDR3 nucleotides are TGTGCCAGCAGCGTTGGTAGCGGGAGTGGGGCAGATACGCAGTATTTT. Encoded protein: CASSVGSGSGADTQYF. This chain uses TRBV11-2 with TRBJ2-3; the match to TRBD2 covers 9 bases. This CDR3 spans 16 amino acids. The germline CDR1 and CDR2 sequences are SGHAT and FQNNGV. Trimming removed 5 bases from V and 4 bases from J; junction bases left unmatched: 10. Variable domain in full (rest from reference TRBV11-2 and TRBJ2-3): EAGVAQSPRYKIIEKRQSVAFWCNPISGHATLYWYQQILGQGPKLLIQFQNNGVVDDSQLPKDRFSAERLKGVDSTLKIQPAKLEDSAVYLCASSVGSGSGADTQYFGPGTRLTVL.

V is TRBV18 and J is TRBJ2-7; 10 positions match TRBD2. This CDR3 contains 16 residues. Germline CDR1 and CDR2: KGHSH and LQKENI. V gave up 2 bases and J gave up 4 bases; unmatched junction bases: 8. This chain's CDR3 is CASSPLGASGSYEQYF. CDR3 DNA sequence: TGTGCCAGCTCACCATTGGGGGCTAGCGGGAGTTACGAGCAGTACTTC. The whole variable domain, remainder taken from reference TRBV18 and TRBJ2-7, is NAGVMQNPRHLVRRRGQEARLRCSPMKGHSHVYWYRQLPEEGLKFMVYLQKENIIDESGMPKERFSAEFPKEGPSILRIQQVVRGDSAAYFCASSPLGASGSYEQYFGPGTRLTVT.

The chain uses TRBV7-2 and TRBJ1-5, with D tentatively TRBD1 (6 bases). Trimming cost V 1 base and J 2 bases, with 12 bases left between them. The CDR3 extends over 16 amino acids. The germline CDR1 and CDR2 sequences are SGHTA and FQGNSA. The CDR3 sequence: CASSLEQGRGNQPQHF. The DNA of the CDR3 is TGTGCCAGCAGCTTAGAACAGGGTCGTGGCAATCAGCCCCAGCATTTT. The complete variable domain, with remaining parts taken from reference TRBV7-2 and TRBJ1-5, reads GAGVSQSPSNKVTEKGKDVELRCDPISGHTALYWYRQSLGQGLEFLIYFQGNSAPDKSGLPSDRFSAERTGGSVSTLTIQRTQQEDSAVYLCASSLEQGRGNQPQHFGDGTRLSIL.

This chain links TRBV6-2 or TRBV6-3 with TRBJ1-1; a weak D match, TRBD1 (6 bases). Trimming removed 5 bases at V and 0 bases at J, with 13 bases between. Germline V gives CDR1 MNHEY, CDR2 SVGEGT. The CDR3 has 15 amino acids. The CDR3 is CASSKRTDVNTEAFF. CDR3 DNA sequence: TGTGCCAGCAGTAAACGGACAGACGTGAACACTGAAGCTTTCTTT.

The V gene is TRBV27, the J gene TRBJ1-1; a weak D match, TRBD1 (5 bases). The V gene's germline CDR1 is MNHEY and CDR2 SMNVEV (reference sequence). V was pared by 0 bases and J by 4 bases, with 12 bases between. The CDR3 consists of 15 residues. The CDR3: CASSLSGRALTEAFF. The CDR3, as DNA: TGTGCCAGCAGTTTATCCGGCAGGGCGCTCACTGAAGCTTTCTTT.

This clone has only one observation. The chain recombines TRBV12-3 or TRBV12-4 with TRBJ2-1; 7 bases are a match to TRBD1. This CDR3 spans 13 amino acids. The junction had 2 bases not matched to a gene; V was cut back by 0 bases and J by 9 bases. In DNA, the CDR3 is TGTGCCAGCAGTTTAGCAGGGGGCCCTGAGCAGTTCTTC. Its translation: CASSLAGGPEQFF.

Regarding this clone: Mismatch with germline at one junction end may stem from a read error. V gene TRBV12-3 or TRBV12-4 combines with J gene TRBJ2-1, with unresolved D. The CDR3 covers 13 residues. The CDR3 nucleotides read TGTGCCAGCAGGTTAGGGCCATTGAATGAGCAGTTCTTC. Its translation: CASRLGPLNEQFF.

The chain joins TRBV5-4 to TRBJ1-2; 8 positions agree with TRBD1. The trim removed 4 bases at V and 4 bases at J, leaving 9 bases unmatched. CDR1 and CDR2 (germline): SGHNT, YYREEE (reference sequence). This CDR3 is built from 15 residues. The CDR3 DNA reads as TGTGCCAGCAGCCCCGCGCAGGGGGCGGGCTATGGCTACACCTTC. Translating gives CASSPAQGAGYGYTF.

This chain connects TRBV27 to TRBJ2-1; no firm D call. The CDR3 contains 14 residues. V lost 4 bases and J 10 bases, leaving 17 bases between the germline ends. Germline assignment: CDR1 MNHEY and CDR2 SMNVEV (reference sequence). The CDR3 DNA is TGTGCCAGCAGTTCCACCAGGCCTCTTAGGGAGCAGTTCTTC. It specifies CASSSTRPLREQFF.